This TCR beta chain was captured in a study of OX40 agonist ivuxolimab in advanced cancers. Describing the broader study: Ivuxolimab was a fully human IgG2 agonistic monoclonal antibody targeting the costimulatory receptor OX40 (CD134). Intravenous ivuxolimab was administered to patients every 2 weeks at six dose levels: 0.01, 0.1, 0.3, 1.5, 3 and 10 mg/kg. Among the roughly 50 dose-escalation patients, around 19 had hepatocellular carcinoma, approximately 15 melanoma, 9 renal cell carcinoma and 9 head and neck cancer. A male proportion of 75% to 85% and a mean age of approximately 58 years, ranging from about 23 to 90, were recorded for the dose-escalation cohort. Prior anti-PD-1, anti-PD-L1 or anti-CTLA-4 therapy was permitted, and checkpoint inhibitors had been received by about 36% of dose-escalation patients. Partial responses were achieved by three dose-escalation patients, of whom one had hepatocellular carcinoma and two had cutaneous melanoma. The purpose of peripheral TCRbeta sequencing was to test whether ivuxolimab changed TCR sequence diversity and led to clonal T-cell expansion. The paper reports the monotherapy dose-escalation portion (N = 52 patients) of the phase I ivuxolimab trial.

From the cysteine through the phenylalanine, the CDR3 covers 15 amino acids. Only the CDR3 part of the read is kept: 45 bases, read in frame from the first base. Relative to germline, V is 3 bases shorter and J is 2 bases shorter, with 15 bases between their ends. The germline V gene specifies SGHTS as CDR1 and YDEGEE as CDR2. As regards this clone: Its antigen is currently not known. Per-nucleotide qualities are absent, and no much larger clonotype sits a single base away.

Genomic DNA was extracted from sorted cells for sequencing of the TCRbeta CDR3 region. TCRbeta CDR3 regions were sequenced using the immunoSEQ Assay. Not all clones reach the TCRdb copy of this immuneACCESS table, which keeps in-frame sequences only. Checked studies attribute under half of the gap to unresolved V genes and leave the rest unexplained. The sample has 100,000 to 150,000 clones on record, 90% of them singletons. The top ten clones comprise approximately 1.1% of the sample. Results the study describes overall, beyond this receptor: Low levels of normalized T-cell clonal expansion were also seen in some patients who did not respond. On average, CD8+ T cells showed more expanded clones than CD4+ T cells after ivuxolimab. Which antigens the clonally expanded peripheral T cells were specific for was not determined. In the 0.1-3.0 mg/kg groups, partial responders had among the lowest normalized peripheral clonal expansion, particularly in CD8+ T cells. At doses from 0.1 to 3.0 mg/kg, clonal expansion was seen in both CD4+ and CD8+ blood T cells between baseline and week 6.

Patients with a history of autoimmune disease or receiving systemic immunosuppression were excluded from the trial. Peripheral blood for TCR sequencing was collected from all dose cohorts at baseline, on cycle 4 day 1, and on cycle 7 day 1. The samples were taken from a phase I, first-in-human, multicenter, open-label dose-escalation trial of ivuxolimab. Adults with locally advanced or metastatic melanoma, renal cell, hepatocellular, or head and neck squamous cell carcinoma were enrolled in the trial. Before TCR sequencing, CD4+ and CD8+ T cells were separately sorted from peripheral blood. The chain is encoded by TRBV5-8 joined to TRBJ2-7, with an unclear D gene assignment. The sequences come from CD4+ or CD8+ T cells sorted from blood, collected in a trial of the OX40 agonist ivuxolimab. This clonotype originated in an adult with an advanced solid tumor such as melanoma, head and neck, liver or kidney cancer. CDR3 protein: CASSSGPRVPYEQYF. The bases are TGTGCCAGCAGCTCGGGCCCTCGGGTACCCTACGAGCAGTACTTC.